This TCR beta chain was captured in a study of blood T cell repertoires in COVID-19. Study summary: Samples representing acute and convalescent COVID-19 were sourced from the United States, Italy and Spain. Sources were T cells, B-cell-depleted T cells, or PBMCs; the material itself was cDNA or gDNA.

In the original workflow: Reference gene primer amplification in the assay estimated nucleated cell counts. The table came from immunoSEQ multiplex PCR; TCRdb's copy has only in-frame clones and leaves some out. The V and J calls and clone size were taken over from that table, and D and trimming were inferred from the DNA. The sample lists about 66,000 clones, around 80% occurring once. V lost 4 bases to trimming and J lost 0 bases, with 9 bases between them. CDR1 is SGDLS, CDR2 YYNGEE, per germline. This CDR3 comprises 14 residues. The chain links TRBV9 to TRBJ2-3; the D gene is possibly TRBD1 (6 bases). Sequencing was performed on peripheral blood. This receptor was taken from a human donor in a cohort sampled during active COVID-19. In DNA form, the CDR3 reads TGTGCCAGCAGCACCGGGACAAGCACAGATACGCAGTATTTT. Translation: CASSTGTSTDTQYF.